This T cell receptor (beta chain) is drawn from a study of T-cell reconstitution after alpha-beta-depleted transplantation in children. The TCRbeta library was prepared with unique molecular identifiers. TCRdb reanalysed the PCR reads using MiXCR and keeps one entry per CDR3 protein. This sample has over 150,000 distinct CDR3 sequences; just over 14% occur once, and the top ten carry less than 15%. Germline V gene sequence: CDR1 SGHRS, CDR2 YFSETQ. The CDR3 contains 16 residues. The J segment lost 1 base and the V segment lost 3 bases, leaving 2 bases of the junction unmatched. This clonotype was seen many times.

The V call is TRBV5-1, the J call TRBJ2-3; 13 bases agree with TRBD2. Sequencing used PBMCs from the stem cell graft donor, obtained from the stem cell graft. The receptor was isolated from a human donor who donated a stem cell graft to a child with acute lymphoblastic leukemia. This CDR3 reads CASSYGLAGGTDTQYF. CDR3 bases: TGCGCCAGCAGCTACGGACTAGCGGGAGGCACAGATACGCAGTATTTT.